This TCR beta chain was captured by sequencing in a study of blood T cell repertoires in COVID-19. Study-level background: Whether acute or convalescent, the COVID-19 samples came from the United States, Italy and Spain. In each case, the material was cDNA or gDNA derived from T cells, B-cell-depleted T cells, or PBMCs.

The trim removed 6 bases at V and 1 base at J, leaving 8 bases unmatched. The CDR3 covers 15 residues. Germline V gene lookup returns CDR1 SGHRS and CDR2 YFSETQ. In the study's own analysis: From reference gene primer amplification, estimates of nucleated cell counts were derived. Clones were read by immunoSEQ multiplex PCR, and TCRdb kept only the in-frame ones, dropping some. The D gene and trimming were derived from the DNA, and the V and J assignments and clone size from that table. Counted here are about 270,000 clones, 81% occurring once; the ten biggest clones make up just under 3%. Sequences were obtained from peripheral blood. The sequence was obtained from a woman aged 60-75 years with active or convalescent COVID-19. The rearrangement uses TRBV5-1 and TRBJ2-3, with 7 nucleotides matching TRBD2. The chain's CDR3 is CASTSGGGGTDTQYF. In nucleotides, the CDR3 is TGCGCCAGCACCTCGGGCGGGGGAGGCACAGATACGCAGTATTTT.